A selection of T cell receptor beta chains follows, all from one sample in a study of cytomegalovirus exposure and HLA in healthy donors. Here immunoSEQ multiplex PCR was the method, and the copy in TCRdb shows in-frame clones only, minus some. The table lists about 210,000 clones. Material: PBMCs. These receptors were taken from a woman younger than 45 in good health and CMV-seropositive. CDR3s include the opening cysteine and the closing phenylalanine or tryptophan. A D gene is named only where the DNA matches it firmly.

len	v_gene	j_gene	d_gene	CDR3aa	CDR3nt
15	TRBV2	TRBJ2-7	.	CASSSRGESSYEQYF	TGTGCCAGCAGCAGCAGGGGTGAAAGCTCCTACGAGCAGTACTTC
16	TRBV6-4	TRBJ2-5	.	CASRILTRVCKETQYF	TGTGCCAGCAGGATTCTTACTAGAGTTTGCAAGGAGACCCAGTACTTC
14	TRBV4-1	TRBJ2-3	TRBD2	CASSPAGDRDTQYF	TGCGCCAGCAGCCCGGCGGGGGATAGGGATACGCAGTATTTT
15	TRBV7-9	TRBJ1-1	TRBD1	CASSFGGTVNTEAFF	TGTGCCAGCAGCTTTGGAGGGACAGTGAACACTGAAGCTTTCTTT
14	TRBV6-1	TRBJ1-5	.	CASSSGVLNQPQHF	TGTGCCAGCAGTTCAGGGGTGTTAAATCAGCCCCAGCATTTT
13	TRBV6-5	TRBJ1-5	.	CASSRRRNQPQHF	TGTGCCAGCAGCCGCAGGAGGAATCAGCCCCAGCATTTT
14	TRBV5-5	TRBJ2-2	.	CASSSTGNTGELFF	TGTGCCAGCAGCTCGACTGGGAACACCGGGGAGCTGTTTTTT
16	TRBV5-4	TRBJ1-6	.	CASSTTMSSYNSPLHF	TGTGCCAGCAGCACTACTATGAGCTCCTATAATTCACCCCTCCACTTT
14	TRBV6-5	TRBJ2-7	.	CASSWGIGFHEQYF	TGTGCCAGCAGTTGGGGCATCGGGTTCCACGAGCAGTACTTC
14	TRBV6-1	TRBJ1-5	TRBD1	CASMVTGGNQPQHF	TGTGCCAGCATGGTGACAGGGGGGAATCAGCCCCAGCATTTT
15	TRBV6-1	TRBJ1-4	TRBD1	CASSEPGQGDEKLFF	TGTGCCAGCAGTGAACCGGGACAGGGGGATGAAAAACTGTTTTTT
15	TRBV30	TRBJ2-7	.	CAWSVRQALSYEQYF	TGTGCCTGGAGTGTACGGCAGGCCCTCTCCTACGAGCAGTACTTC
15	TRBV9	TRBJ1-2	TRBD1	CASSVETGTGYGYTF	TGTGCCAGCAGCGTAGAAACCGGGACAGGGTATGGCTACACCTTC
15	TRBV5-6	TRBJ2-7	TRBD1	CASSFATGGYDEQYF	TGTGCCAGCAGCTTCGCGACAGGGGGCTACGACGAGCAGTACTTC
16	TRBV28	TRBJ2-1	TRBD2	CASSLSPAGGPREQFF	TGTGCCAGCAGTTTATCTCCAGCGGGAGGGCCAAGGGAGCAGTTCTTC
15	TRBV5-4	TRBJ2-1	.	CASSLKARRDNEQFF	TGTGCCAGCAGCTTAAAGGCAAGGAGGGACAATGAGCAGTTCTTC
14	TRBV6-5	TRBJ1-4	TRBD1	CASSRQGGNEKLFF	TGTGCCAGCAGTCGACAGGGGGGAAATGAAAAACTGTTTTTT
13	TRBV28	TRBJ1-6	TRBD1	CATGTDYNSPLHF	TGTGCCACCGGGACAGACTATAATTCACCCCTCCACTTT
14	TRBV10-3	TRBJ2-5	TRBD1	CATHKGAPPETRYF	TGTGCCACGCACAAGGGGGCGCCCCCAGAGACCCGGTACTTC
18	TRBV7-2	TRBJ2-6	.	CASSLNTGSPPGANVLTF	TGTGCCAGCAGCTTAAATACAGGATCCCCGCCTGGGGCCAACGTCCTGACTTTC
17	TRBV7-2	TRBJ1-4	TRBD1	CASTPQGAGISGEKLFF	TGTGCCAGCACCCCACAGGGGGCGGGCATCTCCGGTGAAAAACTGTTTTTT
15	TRBV7-2	TRBJ1-1	.	CASSPRGGGDTEAFF	TGTGCCAGCAGCCCCCGGGGGGGTGGGGACACTGAAGCTTTCTTT
14	TRBV19	TRBJ2-7	.	CASSPGLAMREQYF	TGTGCCAGTAGTCCGGGACTGGCAATGAGGGAGCAGTACTTC
15	TRBV10-3	TRBJ2-1	TRBD2	CAARDYAIDINEQFF	TGTGCCGCCCGGGACTACGCCATCGATATCAATGAGCAGTTCTTC
16	TRBV10-1	TRBJ1-1	TRBD1	CASRPGQGAWNTEAFF	TGCGCCAGCAGACCCGGACAGGGGGCTTGGAACACTGAAGCTTTCTTT
13	TRBV5-1	TRBJ1-1	.	CASSRGLNTEAFF	TGCGCCAGCAGCAGGGGCCTGAACACTGAAGCTTTCTTT
15	TRBV7-9	TRBJ1-5	.	CASSSQGNSNQPQHF	TGTGCCAGCAGCTCCCAGGGTAATAGCAATCAGCCCCAGCATTTT
15	TRBV12-5	TRBJ2-5	TRBD2	CASGSGAAAGGTQYF	TGTGCTAGTGGTTCCGGGGCCGCAGCGGGGGGGACCCAGTACTTC
15	TRBV5-4	TRBJ1-2	.	CASSLGGSPNYGYTF	TGTGCCAGCAGCTTGGGAGGGAGCCCCAACTATGGCTACACCTTC
14	TRBV28	TRBJ2-1	TRBD2	CATLSGSSSNEQFF	TGTGCCACCCTTAGCGGGAGTTCCAGTAATGAGCAGTTCTTC
13	TRBV19	TRBJ1-2	.	CASRVYPSDGYTF	TGTGCCAGTAGAGTATACCCTTCGGATGGCTACACCTTC
15	TRBV6-1	TRBJ1-1	TRBD1	CASSLLQGVNTEAFF	TGTGCCAGCAGTTTATTACAGGGGGTGAACACTGAAGCTTTCTTT
13	TRBV19	TRBJ2-5	TRBD1	CASSQGVQETQYF	TGTGCCAGTAGCCAGGGGGTCCAAGAGACCCAGTACTTC
15	TRBV7-9	TRBJ2-4	TRBD2	CASSVAGLAKNIQYF	TGTGCCAGCAGCGTAGCGGGGCTAGCCAAAAACATTCAGTACTTC
18	TRBV19	TRBJ2-3	TRBD2	CASSIFLRTSGSTDTQYF	TGTGCCAGTAGTATTTTTTTAAGGACTAGCGGGAGCACAGATACGCAGTATTTT
15	TRBV25-1	TRBJ2-7	TRBD1	CASSVPGTGGYEQYF	TGTGCCAGCAGTGTTCCCGGGACAGGGGGGTACGAGCAGTACTTC
15	TRBV28	TRBJ2-5	TRBD1	CASSPPGQGWETQYF	TGTGCCAGCAGTCCTCCCGGACAGGGGTGGGAGACCCAGTACTTC
14	TRBV2	TRBJ2-3	TRBD2	CASSVSAGADTQYF	TGTGCCAGCAGTGTGTCAGCGGGGGCAGATACGCAGTATTTT
14	TRBV19	TRBJ2-1	TRBD1	CASSPGQSFNEQFF	TGTGCCAGTAGCCCGGGACAGTCCTTCAATGAGCAGTTCTTC
14	TRBV28	TRBJ2-7	TRBD1	CATLAWTGTYEQYF	TGTGCCACCCTGGCCTGGACAGGGACCTACGAGCAGTACTTC
14	TRBV15	TRBJ2-5	TRBD2	CATSRNSGEETQYF	TGTGCCACCAGCAGAAATAGCGGGGAAGAGACCCAGTACTTC
17	TRBV19	TRBJ1-2	.	CASSPVEGQASNYGYTF	TGTGCCAGTAGTCCCGTAGAGGGTCAGGCGTCTAACTATGGCTACACCTTC
16	TRBV18	TRBJ1-2	TRBD1	CASSPRTGQANYGYTF	TGTGCCAGCTCACCGAGGACAGGGCAGGCTAACTATGGCTACACCTTC
15	TRBV5-4	TRBJ2-3	TRBD1	CASSLQGTRTDTQYF	TGTGCCAGCAGCCTACAGGGGACGCGCACAGATACGCAGTATTTT
15	TRBV19	TRBJ2-2	TRBD2	CARPRTSGPTGELFF	TGTGCCAGACCCCGTACTAGCGGGCCCACCGGGGAGCTGTTTTTT
15	TRBV6-5	TRBJ2-1	TRBD2	CAIQPTSGAYNEQFF	TGTGCCATCCAACCGACTAGCGGGGCCTACAATGAGCAGTTCTTC
17	TRBV5-1	TRBJ2-2	.	CASTQYPGADGTGELFF	TGCGCCAGCACCCAATACCCTGGGGCAGACGGTACCGGGGAGCTGTTTTTT